These 16 T cell receptor beta chains share one sample of origin, sequenced in a study of T cells in placental villitis. The libraries were made with immunoSEQ v4. The protocol was immunoSEQ multiplex PCR, while the TCRdb copy is restricted to in-frame clones and leaves out a portion. The sample includes about 5,900 clones, around four fifths of them seen just once. The sequenced sample consisted of placental tissue containing maternal and fetal cells. The receptors were sampled from a human patient with infectious villitis; the placental T cells may come from both mother and fetus.

The chain links TRBV6-6 to TRBJ2-7; 7 bases are shared with TRBD1. CDR3 length: 14 residues. V dropped 2 bases and J dropped 2; count of bases not matched to a gene: 3. Germline CDR1 is MNHNY and CDR2 is SVGAGI (reference sequence). The CDR3 DNA reads as TGTGCCAGCAGTTACGCCGGGACAGCCTACGAGCAGTACTTC. Its translation: CASSYAGTAYEQYF.

This clone was found a few times. The chain uses TRBV7-2 and TRBJ1-1; the match to TRBD1 covers 8 bases. V shed 5 bases, J shed 1 base, and the junction held 6 bases outside the gene matches. Germline CDR1 and CDR2: SGHTA and FQGNSA. CDR3 length: 15 residues. The CDR3 is CASSASGTGNTEAFF. Written as DNA, the CDR3 is TGTGCCAGCAGCGCATCCGGGACAGGGAACACTGAAGCTTTCTTT.

The chain combines TRBV3-1 (or the pseudogene TRBV3-2) with TRBJ1-2; 7 bases map to TRBD1. Germline assignment: CDR1 LGHDT and CDR2 YNNKEL (reference sequence). This CDR3 comprises 17 residues. Trimming cost V 1 base and J 5 bases; bases outside gene matches: 13. CDR3 in amino acids: CASSQGDRRRISYGYTF. In DNA form, the CDR3 reads TGTGCCAGCAGCCAAGGGGACAGAAGGAGGATCTCATATGGCTACACCTTC.

This clone was recorded once. One end of the junction is discordant with germline, which a read error may explain. Other nucleotide sequences from this sample produce the same CDR3. This rearrangement joins TRBV29-1 to TRBJ1-2; D remains ambiguous. Germline CDR1 and CDR2: SQVTM and ANQGSEA. The CDR3 is 11 amino acids. CDR3 loop: CSVESSYGYTF. The CDR3 nucleotides read TGCAGCGTTGAATCCAGCTATGGTTACACCTTC.

This clone has more than one count but fewer than ten. This CDR3 is also generated by other DNA sequences in the sample. This chain uses TRBV12-3 or TRBV12-4 with TRBJ1-1; no reliable D call. The CDR3 consists of 13 residues. V gave up 3 bases and J gave up 1 base, with 6 bases separating them. As DNA, the CDR3 is TGTGCCAGCAGTTTGCAAGGGAACACTGAAGCTTTCTTT. It yields the protein CASSLQGNTEAFF.

This sequence joins TRBV6-2 or TRBV6-3 and TRBJ2-5, with 7 bases that match TRBD2. CDR3 length: 16 residues. V shed 4 bases, J shed 3 bases, and the junction held 11 bases outside the gene matches. CDR1 MNHEY and CDR2 SVGEGT come from the germline V gene. CDR3 DNA: TGTGCCAGCAGTTCGTCCCAGCGGGGCTACAAAGAGACCCAGTACTTC. Protein sequence: CASSSSQRGYKETQYF.

This chain joins TRBV9 and TRBJ1-2; 7 bases line up with TRBD1. Germline V gene data show CDR1 as SGDLS and CDR2 as YYNGEE. Losses at the gene ends were 1 base for V and 4 bases for J; bases not matched to a gene: 7. The CDR3 has 15 amino acids. For the CDR3, the DNA is TGTGCCAGCAGCGTAATTCCAGGGGGTGGCTATGGCTACACCTTC. This gives the protein CASSVIPGGGYGYTF. Complete variable domain (other parts from reference TRBV9 and TRBJ1-2): DSGVTQTPKHLITATGQRVTLRCSPRSGDLSVYWYQQSLDQGLQFLIQYYNGEERAKGNILERFSAQQFPDLHSELNLSSLELGDSALYFCASSVIPGGGYGYTFGSGTRLTVV.

The chain uses TRBV28 and TRBJ2-7, with D uncertain. Trimming pared 2 bases from V and 8 bases from J, leaving 4 bases between. The CDR3 sequence is 10 residues long. The germline V gene encodes CDR1 MDHEN and CDR2 SYDVKM. CDR3: CASSLVKQYF. The CDR3 region has the DNA TGTGCCAGCAGTTTAGTTAAGCAGTACTTC.

V is TRBV5-1 and J is TRBJ2-3; D is perhaps TRBD2 (5 bases). Trimming took off 1 base at V and 4 bases at J, with 16 bases between the two ends. CDR1 and CDR2 from the germline V gene are SGHRS and YFSETQ. The CDR3 runs to 16 residues. For the CDR3, the DNA is TGCGCCAGCAGCTTGATGAGTCGGGGTGGCGCAGATACGCAGTATTTT. It codes for CASSLMSRGGADTQYF.

As for this clone: Other DNA sequences in this sample translate to the same CDR3. The chain employs TRBV9 and TRBJ1-5; 10 nucleotides agree with TRBD1. CDR3 size: 15 residues. V lost 0 bases and J lost 10; bases outside the gene matches: 7. Germline CDR1 and CDR2: SGDLS and YYNGEE. The CDR3 bases are TGTGCCAGCAGCGTAGGGTGGACAGGGGGTCAACCCCAGCATTTT. Its protein product is CASSVGWTGGQPQHF.

The rearrangement uses TRBV18 and TRBJ2-5; D is ambiguous. The CDR3 has 11 amino acids. CDR1 and CDR2 (germline): KGHSH, LQKENI. Trimming removed 6 bases at V and 1 base at J, with 3 bases between. The CDR3 DNA sequence: TGTGCCAGCTCGACCCAAGAGACCCAGTACTTC. Its translation: CASSTQETQYF.

The chain has TRBV9 and TRBJ2-3; 10 nucleotides line up with TRBD2. The V segment lost 2 bases and the J segment 1 base; nucleotides outside the gene matches: 4. The CDR3 is 16 residues long. Germline CDR1 and CDR2: SGDLS and YYNGEE. The CDR3 region is CASSVRSGGGTDTQYF. CDR3 coding DNA: TGTGCCAGCAGCGTCCGAAGCGGGGGGGGCACAGATACGCAGTATTTT.

This clone came up a few times. The J gene is TRBJ1-4, the V gene TRBV27; a possible D gene is TRBD1 (6 bases). CDR1 is MNHEY and CDR2 is SMNVEV in the germline V gene (reference sequence). Trimming cost V 2 bases and J 11 bases, with 12 bases left between them. The CDR3 sequence is 13 residues long. The CDR3 protein is CASSLETGEKLFF. In DNA, the CDR3 is TGTGCCAGCAGTTTAGAGACAGGCGAGAAACTGTTTTTT.

This clone is labeled as large (0.1 to 1%). V usage is TRBV2 and J usage is TRBJ1-5, with 11 bases matching TRBD1. CDR3 length equals 16 residues. The V and J ends lost 3 bases and 5 bases, in that order; junction bases with no gene match: 6. Germline values: CDR1 SNHLY, CDR2 FYNNEI. CDR3: CASSEYGTGGDQPQHF. CDR3 DNA: TGTGCCAGCAGTGAGTACGGGACAGGGGGGGATCAGCCCCAGCATTTT.

The gene calls are TRBV29-1 and TRBJ1-2, with no clear D. Trimming pared 4 bases from V and 5 bases from J, leaving 14 bases between. The CDR3 loop spans 13 amino acids. Germline lookup yields CDR1 SQVTM and CDR2 ANQGSEA. In DNA, the CDR3 is TGCAGCGTTGGGCCGGACGGAGTATATGGCTACACCTTC. Protein product: CSVGPDGVYGYTF.

This clone turned up a few times. The chain is built from TRBV9 and TRBJ1-2; D is perhaps TRBD1 (6 bases). The CDR3 sequence is 13 residues long. The germline V and J ends were trimmed by 6 bases and 9 bases, with 18 bases remaining between them. Germline V CDR1 and CDR2: SGDLS, YYNGEE. This CDR3 is CASTWGPGMRYTF. The CDR3 bases are TGTGCCAGCACCTGGGGGCCTGGTATGCGCTACACCTTC.